This T cell receptor beta chain derives from a study of shared clonotypes between healthy human individuals. Study-level information: Researchers assigned three CD4 naive, three CD4 memory, two CD8 naive and one CD8 memory plate to each donor.

Data came from immunoSEQ multiplex PCR; TCRdb stores just in-frame clones and leaves some out. Seen here are 2 million to 2.5 million clones, roughly 92% observed once, and the top ten hold 0.37%. General study findings and limits: Non-shared clonotypes were found to have lower generation probabilities than the clonotypes that were shared by all four of the sorted-subset donors.

J lost 3 bases, V lost 6 bases, and 6 bases had no gene match. CDR1 and CDR2 (germline): MNHEY, SVGAGI. The CDR3 totals 14 residues. Splitting of CD4+ cells produced CD45RA+ naive and CD45RA-negative memory subsets. To note about this clone: Its antigen is unidentified.

This TCR was sampled from a man aged 18-30 years in good health. Some clones in this sample may be carry-over from other donors' samples. The chain carries TRBV6-5 and TRBJ2-7, with TRBD1 identical over 9 bases. Sequenced: naive CD4+ T cells from PBMCs. Documented subset: CD45RA+ positively selected. CDR3 bases: TGTGCCAGCAGCCGGACGACAGGGGGCTACGAGCAGTACTTC. This translates into CASSRTTGGYEQYF.